The subject of this entry is one TCR beta chain. Produced via immunoSEQ multiplex PCR; TCRdb's table is partial and in-frame only. This sample carries under 95,000 clones, over 75% of them seen once, and the ten largest clones take 8.5% to 10%. The V end was cut by 1 base, the J end by 7 bases, with 18 bases between. This CDR3 spans 16 amino acids. Germline CDR1 and CDR2: SGHRS and YFSETQ. This sample was included in a study of T cells in localized non-small cell lung cancer. The rearrangement uses TRBV5-1 and TRBJ2-4, with D perhaps matching TRBD1 (5 bases). This TCR came from a female donor aged 60 or older with stage I lung adenocarcinoma. This specimen consisted of peripheral blood, obtained before any cancer treatment. In DNA form, the CDR3 reads TGCGCCAGCAGCTTGAGGTGGCAGGGTTCTACGAACATTCAGTACTTC. This codes for CASSLRWQGSTNIQYF.